What follows are 32 T cell receptor beta chains derived from one specimen sequenced in a study of response to subunit inactivated influenza vaccine. TCRdb fed the RT-PCR reads into MiXCR, producing one record per CDR3 protein. The sample carries about 800,000 distinct CDR3 sequences, less than 25% recorded once. Sequencing used PBMCs from blood, obtained 5 days after vaccination. These receptor sequences come from a man aged 45-65 years who received an inactivated influenza vaccine.

This clonotype was recorded a few times. The chain carries TRBV9 and TRBJ2-2; 7 bases map to TRBD2. The J segment lost 2 bases and the V segment lost 0 bases, leaving 4 bases of the junction unmatched. CDR1 is SGDLS, CDR2 YYNGEE, per germline. The CDR3 extends over 16 amino acids. In DNA form, the CDR3 reads TGTGCCAGCAGCGTAGTCGGGGGGAGCAACACCGGGGAGCTGTTTTTT. Translated: CASSVVGGSNTGELFF.

The chain recombines TRBV4-1 with TRBJ2-2; D assignment may be TRBD1 or TRBD2 (5 bases each). Trimming took off 3 bases at V and 7 bases at J, with 15 bases between the two ends. CDR1 is MGHRA, CDR2 YSYEKL, per germline. The CDR3 is 15 residues long. CDR3 sequence: CASSHRGPGGGELFF. The CDR3 DNA reads TGCGCCAGCAGCCATAGGGGCCCCGGAGGCGGGGAGCTGTTTTTT.

The chain is built from TRBV15 and TRBJ2-3; 16 nucleotides align to TRBD2. V was pared by 5 bases and J by 4 bases, with 3 bases of the junction left unmatched. The CDR3 totals 16 residues. Germline V lookup: CDR1 LNHNV, CDR2 YYDKDF (reference sequence). In nucleotides, the CDR3 is TGTGCCACCAGCGCGGGACTAGCGGGAGGGTCAGATACGCAGTATTTT. Translating it yields CATSAGLAGGSDTQYF.

Written as DNA, the CDR3 is TGCGCCAGCAGCCAGACCGCCAGGGGGCTTGCCGGGGAGCTGTTTTTT. It is translated as CASSQTARGLAGELFF. The gene calls are TRBV5-1 and TRBJ2-2, with 8 bases aligning to TRBD1. The V and J ends lost 4 bases and 6 bases, in that order; junction bases with no gene match: 11. The CDR3 runs 16 residues. CDR1 and CDR2 from the germline V gene are SGHRS and YFSETQ.

The V call is TRBV7-6, the J call TRBJ2-2; 13 bases line up with TRBD2. The V segment lost 0 bases and the J segment 3 bases; nucleotides outside the gene matches: 4. This CDR3 is built from 18 residues. Germline CDR1 is SGHVS and CDR2 is FNYEAQ. CDR3 sequence reads: CASSLAVGLAGDTGELFF. The CDR3 DNA sequence: TGTGCCAGCAGCTTAGCGGTCGGACTAGCGGGAGACACCGGGGAGCTGTTTTTT.

This chain links TRBV11-1 with TRBJ2-5, with TRBD2 matching over 11 bases. The germline V gene has CDR1 SGHAT and CDR2 FQDESV (reference sequence). After removal of 6 bases from V and 0 bases from J, the junction contained 15 bases not matched to a gene. The CDR3 has 19 amino acids. The CDR3 loop is CASRNAQTSGEIYQETQYF. CDR3 nucleotides: TGTGCCAGCAGAAATGCGCAGACTAGCGGGGAAATTTACCAAGAGACCCAGTACTTC.

The CDR3 nucleotides read TGTGCCACCAGTGATCCCACAGGGGCGGGAGATACGCAGTATTTT. Translated: CATSDPTGAGDTQYF. The chain employs TRBV24-1 and TRBJ2-3; 7 bases map to TRBD1. The CDR3 runs 15 residues. V was pared by 3 bases and J by 5 bases, with 7 bases of the junction left unmatched. The germline V gene encodes CDR1 KGHDR and CDR2 SFDVKD.

This chain joins TRBV12-3 or TRBV12-4 and TRBJ2-7, with 10 bases lining up with TRBD2. V shed 7 bases, J shed 2 bases, and the junction held 2 bases outside the gene matches. The length of the CDR3 is 13 residues. The CDR3 region has the DNA TGTGCCAGCAAACTAGCGGGGACCTACGAGCAGTACTTC. Translation gives CASKLAGTYEQYF.

This chain joins TRBV6-1 and TRBJ1-5; D is possibly TRBD1 (5 bases). V was trimmed by 6 bases and J by 2 bases, leaving 14 bases between them. CDR3 length: 15 amino acids. The germline gives CDR1 MNHNS, CDR2 SASEGT. This chain's CDR3 is CASRPGDQGNQPQHF. In nucleotides, the CDR3 is TGTGCCAGCAGGCCGGGGGACCAGGGCAATCAGCCCCAGCATTTT.

This clonotype was detected only a few times. CDR3 amino acids: CASSLKQGGEQFF. In nucleotides, the CDR3 is TGTGCCAGCAGCTTAAAACAGGGAGGTGAGCAGTTCTTC. The genes are TRBV7-3 and TRBJ2-1; either TRBD1 or TRBD2 may fit D (6 bases each). With 1 base removed from V and 9 bases from J, the gap between germline ends came to 10 bases. The CDR3 spans 13 residues. Germline loops: CDR1 SGHTA, CDR2 FQGTGA. Drawing the rest from reference TRBV7-3 and TRBJ2-1, the complete variable domain is GAGVSQTPSNKVTEKGKYVELRCDPISGHTALYWYRQSLGQGPEFLIYFQGTGAADDSGLPNDRFFAVRPEGSVSTLKIQRTERGDSAVYLCASSLKQGGEQFFGPGTRLTVL.

In the case of this clonotype: Given a much more abundant clone one base away, this may be a read error. The chain employs TRBV12-3 or TRBV12-4 and TRBJ2-1; the match to TRBD2 covers 9 bases. This CDR3 has 16 residues. CDR3 residues: CARSLALAGFYNEQFF. DNA for the CDR3: TGTGCCAGGAGTTTAGCCCTAGCGGGGTTCTACAATGAGCAGTTCTTC.

The chain couples TRBV20-1 to TRBJ2-5; D assignment may be TRBD1 or TRBD2 (5 bases each). The CDR3 totals 16 residues. V gave up 2 bases and J gave up 0 bases, with 16 bases separating them. The germline gives CDR1 DFQATT, CDR2 SNEGSKA (reference sequence). This CDR3 is CSARSATGTNQETQYF. As DNA, the CDR3 is TGCAGTGCTAGATCCGCGACCGGGACCAACCAAGAGACCCAGTACTTC.

In its sample, this clonotype was seen a few times. The V and J genes are TRBV2 and TRBJ2-2; D unresolved. The CDR3 has 15 residues. V gave up 3 bases and J gave up 0 bases, with 8 bases separating them. CDR1 and CDR2 (germline): SNHLY, FYNNEI. CDR3 sequence reads: CASSEVKANTGELFF. The CDR3 nucleotides read TGTGCCAGCAGTGAGGTAAAGGCGAACACCGGGGAGCTGTTTTTT.

The chain combines TRBV20-1 with TRBJ2-1; TRBD2 agrees at 12 bases. This CDR3 has 17 residues. With V trimmed by 0 bases and J by 10 bases, 13 bases remained unmatched. The germline V gene has CDR1 DFQATT and CDR2 SNEGSKA (reference sequence). CDR3: CSARDQHGLAGSQEQFF. In DNA form, the CDR3 reads TGCAGTGCTAGAGATCAGCACGGACTAGCGGGAAGTCAAGAGCAGTTCTTC.

This clonotype was picked up many times. J is TRBJ2-7 and V is TRBV7-2, with D unclear. V lost 1 base and J lost 6, with 7 bases in between. The CDR3 runs to 12 residues. CDR1 is SGHTA, CDR2 FQGNSA, per germline. CDR3 amino acids: CASSLEVGEQYF. The CDR3 region has the DNA TGTGCCAGCAGCTTAGAGGTCGGCGAGCAGTACTTC.

This clonotype has at least ten counts. The chain links TRBV12-3 or TRBV12-4 to TRBJ2-7; possibly TRBD1 for D (6 bases). CDR3 length equals 12 residues. V was pared by 6 bases and J by 4 bases, with 10 bases between. CDR3 residues: CASRSTGYEQYF. The CDR3 DNA follows: TGTGCCAGCAGATCAACAGGGTACGAGCAGTACTTC.

This chain's CDR3 is CASSSAGPAYNEQFF. For the CDR3, the DNA is TGTGCCAGCAGCTCCGCGGGGCCGGCCTACAATGAGCAGTTCTTC. The chain carries TRBV7-6 and TRBJ2-1; possible D gene TRBD2, 6 bases. The length of the CDR3 is 15 residues. V lost 4 bases to trimming and J lost 2 bases, with 12 bases between them. Germline assignment: CDR1 SGHVS and CDR2 FNYEAQ.

The rearrangement uses TRBV6-5 and TRBJ2-7; 8 positions match TRBD1. V lost 0 bases, J lost 2 bases, and 3 bases stayed unmatched. Germline V lookup: CDR1 MNHEY, CDR2 SVGAGI. CDR3 length equals 15 residues. This CDR3 reads CASSYSDRVAYEQYF. CDR3 bases: TGTGCCAGCAGTTACTCGGACAGGGTTGCCTACGAGCAGTACTTC.

This clonotype appeared a few times. V is TRBV29-1 and J is TRBJ1-2; maybe TRBD1 (5 bases). The V end lost 7 bases, the J end lost 5 bases, and 14 bases lay between the germline ends. The CDR3 is made up of 12 amino acids. Germline values: CDR1 SQVTM, CDR2 ANQGSEA. The CDR3: CSADRDGYGYTF. CDR3 DNA: TGCAGCGCAGACCGGGACGGATATGGCTACACCTTC.

The V gene is TRBV6-5, the J gene TRBJ2-3; the match to TRBD2 covers 12 bases. J gave up 2 bases and V 4 bases, and 4 bases lay outside the gene matches. The CDR3 sequence is 16 residues long. The V gene's germline CDR1 is MNHEY and CDR2 SVGAGI. The CDR3 sequence: CASSSRLAGATDTQYF. The CDR3 DNA reads as TGTGCCAGCAGTTCACGACTAGCGGGGGCCACAGATACGCAGTATTTT.

The chain links TRBV20-1 to TRBJ2-3; the D call may be TRBD1 or TRBD2 (7 bases each). This CDR3 is built from 15 residues. Trimming shortened V by 4 bases and J by 5 bases, and 19 bases separated the two germline ends. The germline gives CDR1 DFQATT, CDR2 SNEGSKA (reference sequence). The CDR3 nucleotides read TGCAGTGCTACACGCGAACAGGGGAGGGGAGATACGCAGTATTTT. This encodes CSATREQGRGDTQYF.

This clonotype came up many times. The chain employs TRBV20-1 and TRBJ2-2; D is perhaps TRBD2 (5 bases). This CDR3 is 14 amino acids long. Germline CDR1 and CDR2: DFQATT and SNEGSKA (reference sequence). The CDR3 protein is CSARAGVNTGELFF. DNA for the CDR3: TGCAGCGCCCGGGCGGGTGTAAACACCGGGGAGCTGTTTTTT.

This chain joins TRBV12-3 or TRBV12-4 and TRBJ1-6; tentative D call: TRBD1 (6 bases). Trimming took off 3 bases at V and 7 bases at J, with 13 bases between the two ends. The CDR3 length is 15 residues. The CDR3 DNA follows: TGTGCCAGCAGTTTCGGGGGGCGCGGGAATTCACCCCTCCACTTT. Its protein product is CASSFGGRGNSPLHF.

The CDR3 here is CATSIGLGNTIYF. CDR3 sequence (DNA): TGTGCCACCAGCATAGGACTTGGAAACACCATATATTTT. The gene calls are TRBV15 and TRBJ1-3; D gene unclear. Germline loops: CDR1 LNHNV, CDR2 YYDKDF (reference sequence). V was clipped by 4 bases and J by 3 bases, with 7 bases between them. The CDR3 sequence is 13 residues long.

This clonotype was detected only a few times. The V gene is TRBV20-1, the J gene TRBJ2-1; TRBD1 is a possible D gene (6 bases). V lost 6 bases and J lost 7, with 19 bases in between. In germline, CDR1 is DFQATT, CDR2 SNEGSKA (reference sequence). The CDR3 spans 14 residues. CDR3 sequence: CSATTGNRRNEQFF. The CDR3 DNA reads as TGCAGTGCCACCACAGGGAATCGAAGGAATGAGCAGTTCTTC.

As DNA, the CDR3 is TGTGCCAGCAGCCAAGAAGAGGACGGGAATGAGCAGTTCTTC. The encoded protein is CASSQEEDGNEQFF. The chain recombines TRBV4-2 with TRBJ2-1; no reliable D call. Germline-derived CDR1 and CDR2 are LGHNA and YNFKEQ. This CDR3 is 14 amino acids long. V lost 0 bases to trimming and J lost 7 bases, with 10 bases between them.

This chain joins TRBV6-5 and TRBJ2-7; 10 bases map to TRBD2. The length of the CDR3 is 17 residues. V lost 1 base and J lost 0; bases outside the gene matches: 6. Germline CDR1 and CDR2: MNHEY and SVGAGI. The DNA for the CDR3 is TGTGCCAGCAGTTACTTAGCGGCTAGCGGGGGCTCCTACGAGCAGTACTTC. Its translation is CASSYLAASGGSYEQYF.

This clonotype was observed a few times. This sequence joins TRBV20-1 and TRBJ2-7; D assignment may be TRBD1 or TRBD2 (6 bases each). The CDR3 runs to 13 residues. With 3 bases removed from V and 3 bases from J, the gap between germline ends came to 12 bases. Germline V CDR1 and CDR2: DFQATT, SNEGSKA (reference sequence). The CDR3 DNA reads TGCAGTGCTAGTGGGGGGCTGGACTACGAGCAGTACTTC. Translated, it gives CSASGGLDYEQYF.

This clonotype has a handful of counts. V gene TRBV13 combines with J gene TRBJ1-3; D gene unclear. The V gene's germline CDR1 is PRHDT and CDR2 FYEKMQ (reference sequence). Trimming took off 4 bases at V and 2 bases at J, with 12 bases between the two ends. CDR3 length: 15 residues. In DNA form, the CDR3 reads TGTGCCAGCAGCTCAACCACAAATCCTGGAAACACCATATATTTT. Its protein is CASSSTTNPGNTIYF.

The chain uses TRBV7-2 and TRBJ2-5, with D unresolved. Germline CDR1 is SGHTA and CDR2 is FQGNSA. Trimming cost V 0 bases and J 2 bases, with 7 bases left between them. The CDR3 covers 14 residues. This chain's CDR3 is CASSLALRQETQYF. The DNA of the CDR3 is TGTGCCAGCAGCTTAGCTCTGAGACAAGAGACCCAGTACTTC.

CDR3 bases: TGCGCCAGCAGCCCTGGACAGGGCAGCGGACAGCCCCAGCATTTT. Translated, it gives CASSPGQGSGQPQHF. This chain connects TRBV4-3 to TRBJ1-5; 8 bases are a match to TRBD1. CDR3 length: 15 amino acids. Germline-derived CDR1 and CDR2 are LGHNA and YSLEER. V lost 4 bases, J lost 7 bases, and 9 bases stayed unmatched.

This clonotype was seen at least ten times. The chain employs TRBV6-2 or TRBV6-3 and TRBJ2-2, with a weak D call TRBD1 (6 bases). Trimming removed 6 bases at V and 6 bases at J, with 14 bases between. The CDR3 is made up of 14 amino acids. CDR1 is MNHEY and CDR2 is SVGEGT in the germline V gene. The CDR3 DNA reads TGTGCCAGCAGCAACCCAGACAGGCCCGGGGAGCTGTTTTTT. This encodes CASSNPDRPGELFF.